One sample yielded the 18 T cell receptor beta chains listed below, sequenced in a study of beta chain features in type 1 diabetes. Study-wide results and limits: All four CD4+ subsets from Type 1 diabetes patients carried moderately but significantly shorter TCRB CDR3s.

Every bit of the isolated RNA underwent reverse transcription, so sequencing read expressed TCRB transcripts. Data came from immunoSEQ multiplex PCR; TCRdb stores just in-frame clones and leaves some out. The repertoire has roughly 160,000 clones, less than 10% of them found once; the top ten carry 0.5%. No antigen has been identified for these receptors. Material for sequencing was central memory CD4+ T cells from blood. These receptors were taken from a man aged 18 to 30 with type 1 diabetes.

This clone was seen only a few times. V gene TRBV19 combines with J gene TRBJ2-2; D is uncertain. This CDR3 has 13 residues. Germline CDR1 is LNHDA and CDR2 is SQIVND (reference sequence). The germline V and J ends were trimmed by 3 bases and 7 bases, with 9 bases remaining between them. In nucleotides, the CDR3 is TGTGCCAGTAGTATCCAGGTTTACGGGGAGCTGTTTTTT. It yields the protein CASSIQVYGELFF.

J is TRBJ1-5 and V is TRBV6-5; D uncertain. The V end lost 11 bases, the J end lost 0 bases, and 14 bases lay between the germline ends. CDR3 length equals 14 residues. Germline CDR1 MNHEY, CDR2 SVGAGI. As DNA, the CDR3 is TGTGCCGCTCGGGTCGGGGATAGCAATCAGCCCCAGCATTTT. Encoded protein: CAARVGDSNQPQHF.

CDR3 residues: CASSPPPSGGTDTQYF. The CDR3 bases are TGCGCCAGCAGTCCACCCCCCTCGGGGGGCACAGATACGCAGTATTTT. V usage is TRBV23-1 and J usage is TRBJ2-3; maybe TRBD2 (6 bases). TRBV23-1 is sorted into the ORF group, with uncertain function. Trimming stripped 4 bases from V and 1 base from J, with 15 bases between. The CDR3 totals 16 residues.

V and J are TRBV19 and TRBJ1-2, with 10 nucleotides matching TRBD1. The CDR3 spans 16 residues. V shed 0 bases and J 4 bases; nucleotides not matched to a gene: 5. Germline CDR1 and CDR2: LNHDA and SQIVND (reference sequence). This chain's CDR3 is CASSIDGTGVPYGYTF. CDR3 nucleotide sequence: TGTGCCAGTAGTATAGATGGGACAGGGGTTCCCTATGGCTACACCTTC. The variable domain in full, completed from reference TRBV19 and TRBJ1-2, reads DGGITQSPKYLFRKEGQNVTLSCEQNLNHDAMYWYRQDPGQGLRLIYYSQIVNDFQKGDIAEGYSVSREKKESFPLTVTSAQKNPTAFYLCASSIDGTGVPYGYTFGSGTRLTVV.

This clone was picked up many times. The genes are TRBV7-2 and TRBJ2-2, with 9 bases that match TRBD1. Trimming removed 5 bases from V and 0 bases from J; junction bases left unmatched: 1. Looked up from germline, CDR1 is SGHTA and CDR2 is FQGNSA. The CDR3 is made up of 15 amino acids. The CDR3 is CASSRQGANTGELFF. The CDR3 DNA follows: TGTGCCAGCAGCCGACAGGGGGCGAACACCGGGGAGCTGTTTTTT.

V gene TRBV27 combines with J gene TRBJ2-2, with TRBD1 as a possible D gene (8 bases). V dropped 7 bases and J dropped 6 bases, with 18 bases sitting between them. From germline, CDR1 is MNHEY and CDR2 SMNVEV (reference sequence). This CDR3 region has 15 residues. The DNA for the CDR3 is TGTGCCAGCACCACAGGGGGGGGCCTTCCCGGGGAGCTGTTTTTT. It codes for CASTTGGGLPGELFF.

This rearrangement joins TRBV2 to TRBJ2-2; TRBD1 aligns across 11 bases. This CDR3 has 14 residues. Germline lookup yields CDR1 SNHLY and CDR2 FYNNEI. V shed 4 bases, J shed 7 bases, and the junction held 2 bases outside the gene matches. The CDR3 nucleotides read TGTGCCAGCAGTGGGGACAGGGGGAACGGGGAGCTGTTTTTT. Translation: CASSGDRGNGELFF.

In DNA form, the CDR3 reads TGTGCCACCAAGACTAGCGGGGAGTCCTACGAGCAGTACTTC. Translation: CATKTSGESYEQYF. The chain uses TRBV19 and TRBJ2-7; the match to TRBD2 covers 11 bases. V was clipped by 10 bases and J by 1 base; unmatched bases: 6. CDR3 length: 14 residues. Looked up from germline, CDR1 is LNHDA and CDR2 is SQIVND (reference sequence).

This chain links TRBV7-8 with TRBJ1-5; 8 bases match TRBD1. This CDR3 has 15 amino acids. Per the germline V gene, CDR1 is SGHVS and CDR2 is FQNEAQ. The V gene end was trimmed by 5 bases and the J gene end by 5 bases; junction bases not matched to a gene: 8. The CDR3 reads CASSDTGGLDQPQHF. The CDR3 bases are TGTGCCAGCAGCGACACAGGGGGATTGGATCAGCCCCAGCATTTT.

The chain joins TRBV19 to TRBJ2-3; D is undetermined. The V end lost 4 bases, the J end lost 0 bases, and 17 bases lay between the germline ends. Germline values: CDR1 LNHDA, CDR2 SQIVND (reference sequence). This CDR3 has 17 amino acids. The CDR3 DNA is TGTGCCAGTAGTAGCCGCTCAGCGATACATAGCACAGATACGCAGTATTTT. Translated: CASSSRSAIHSTDTQYF.

This clone was counted only a few times. V and J are TRBV30 and TRBJ1-5; possible D gene TRBD1, 6 bases. The CDR3 totals 16 residues. V lost 3 bases and J 0 bases, leaving 15 bases between the germline ends. CDR1 and CDR2 from the germline V gene are GTSNPN and SVGIG (reference sequence). In nucleotides, the CDR3 is TGTGCCTGGAGACTAGGGGGGGGAGATAGCAATCAGCCCCAGCATTTT. This translates into CAWRLGGGDSNQPQHF.

Regarding this clone: The identical CDR3 is also encoded by other nucleotide sequences in the sample. The chain links TRBV5-1 to TRBJ1-1, with D tentatively TRBD1 (5 bases). From germline, CDR1 is SGHRS and CDR2 YFSETQ. V was clipped by 1 base and J by 5 bases, with 9 bases between them. This CDR3 comprises 13 residues. CDR3 protein: CASSLQGGTEAFF. The CDR3, as DNA: TGCGCCAGCAGCTTGCAGGGAGGGACTGAAGCTTTCTTT.

The V call is TRBV4-3, the J call TRBJ2-3; TRBD2 aligns across 8 bases. The CDR3 is 14 amino acids. The germline V gene encodes CDR1 LGHNA and CDR2 YSLEER. The V segment lost 6 bases and the J segment 4 bases; nucleotides outside the gene matches: 6. DNA for the CDR3: TGCGCCAGCAGTAAAAACGGGGGGGCAGATACGCAGTATTTT. Protein sequence: CASSKNGGADTQYF.

This clone has a handful of counts. This chain uses TRBV18 with TRBJ2-7, with 9 positions matching TRBD1. The CDR3 is 16 residues long. The germline gives CDR1 KGHSH, CDR2 LQKENI. V lost 3 bases, J lost 1 base, and 7 bases stayed unmatched. The CDR3 bases are TGTGCCAGCTCACCCGCGGCGGGACAGGGTTCCTACGAGCAGTACTTC. Its translation: CASSPAAGQGSYEQYF.

This clone showed up just a few times. The J gene is TRBJ2-7, the V gene TRBV7-9, with a weak D call TRBD1 (7 bases). This CDR3 is built from 16 residues. Trimming pared 1 base from V and 3 bases from J, leaving 16 bases between. Germline CDR1 reads SEHNR; CDR2 reads FQNEAQ (reference sequence). CDR3 DNA: TGTGCCAGCAGCTTAGACAGCAGGGGGGACCGCTACGAGCAGTACTTC. Translation: CASSLDSRGDRYEQYF.

This clone was recorded at least ten times. The junction departs from the called germline gene at one end, perhaps through a read error. V and J are TRBV11-2 and TRBJ1-1; the D is unclear. CDR1 is SGHAT, CDR2 FQNNGV, per germline. There are 12 residues in the CDR3. The CDR3 region is CASSRAPNPGDF. The CDR3 DNA is TGTGCCAGCAGCCGGGCTCCCAACCCCGGGGACTTT.

This clone turned up a few times. The chain uses TRBV6-5 and TRBJ2-2; TRBD2 aligns across 10 bases. The CDR3 loop spans 16 amino acids. Germline V gives CDR1 MNHEY, CDR2 SVGAGI. Trimming cost V 3 bases and J 5 bases; bases outside gene matches: 6. In DNA, the CDR3 is TGTGCCAGCAGTTATTCTAGCGGGAGACGAACCGGGGAGCTGTTTTTT. Translating gives CASSYSSGRRTGELFF.

This clone has a handful of counts. The chain is built from TRBV5-1 and TRBJ2-3; 7 nucleotides align to TRBD1. CDR1 is SGHRS, CDR2 YFSETQ, per germline. The J segment lost 6 bases and the V segment lost 5 bases, leaving 6 bases of the junction unmatched. This CDR3 has 13 residues. CDR3 amino acids: CASSQGQADTQYF. CDR3 DNA sequence: TGCGCCAGCAGTCAAGGACAGGCCGATACGCAGTATTTT.